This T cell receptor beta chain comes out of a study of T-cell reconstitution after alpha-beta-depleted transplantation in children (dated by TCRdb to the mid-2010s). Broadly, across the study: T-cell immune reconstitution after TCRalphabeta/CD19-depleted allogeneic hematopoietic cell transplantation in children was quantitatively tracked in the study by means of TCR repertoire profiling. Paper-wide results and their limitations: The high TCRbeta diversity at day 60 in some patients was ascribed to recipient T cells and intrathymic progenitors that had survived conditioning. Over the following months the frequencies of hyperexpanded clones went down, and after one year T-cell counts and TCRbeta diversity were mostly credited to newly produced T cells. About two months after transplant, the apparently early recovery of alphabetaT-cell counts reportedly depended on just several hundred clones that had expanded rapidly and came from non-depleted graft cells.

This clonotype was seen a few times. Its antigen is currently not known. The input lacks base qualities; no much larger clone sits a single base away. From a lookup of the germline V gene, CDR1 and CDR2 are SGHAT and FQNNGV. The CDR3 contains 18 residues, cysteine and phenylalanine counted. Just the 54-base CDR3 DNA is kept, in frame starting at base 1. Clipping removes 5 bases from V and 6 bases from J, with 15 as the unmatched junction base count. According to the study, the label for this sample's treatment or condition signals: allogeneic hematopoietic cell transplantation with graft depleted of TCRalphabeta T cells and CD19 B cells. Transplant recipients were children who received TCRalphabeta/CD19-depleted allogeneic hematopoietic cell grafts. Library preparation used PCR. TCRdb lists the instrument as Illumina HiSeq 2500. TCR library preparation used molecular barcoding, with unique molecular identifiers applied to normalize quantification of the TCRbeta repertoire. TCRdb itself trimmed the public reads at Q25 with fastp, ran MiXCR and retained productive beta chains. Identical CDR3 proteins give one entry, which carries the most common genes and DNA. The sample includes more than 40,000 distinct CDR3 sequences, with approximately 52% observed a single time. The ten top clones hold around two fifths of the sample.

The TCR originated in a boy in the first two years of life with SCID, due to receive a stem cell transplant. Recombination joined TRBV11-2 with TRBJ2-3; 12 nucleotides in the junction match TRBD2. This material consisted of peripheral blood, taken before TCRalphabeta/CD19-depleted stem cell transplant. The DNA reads TGTGCCAGCAGCCTCCGGACTAGCGGGGATCCAGGGGGGGATACGCAGTATTTT. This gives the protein CASSLRTSGDPGGDTQYF.